This T cell receptor (beta chain) was sequenced during a study of shared clonotypes between healthy human individuals. Study summary: Samples came from two female and a few male donors aged 18 to 49.

This clone was counted a single time. The antigen remains undetermined. Naivety among CD8 cells was defined by CD45RO negativity and positive CCR7 selection, thereby excluding terminally differentiated effector memory CD45RA+ cells. Profiled with immunoSEQ multiplex PCR; TCRdb holds only in-frame clones, not every one. The table includes roughly 2,000,000 clones, 93% detected once. Trimming took 6 bases from V and 0 from J, leaving 8 bases between them. This CDR3 spans 13 amino acids. Germline V gene data show CDR1 as SNHLY and CDR2 as FYNNEI. Regarding the study as a whole: Sorted-subset sequencing, rarefaction showed, was incomplete despite large depth. The study sampled only blood, and tissue repertoires likely differ. Clonotype sharing among donors likely depends on sequencing depth.

Sequencing was performed on naive CD8+ T cells from PBMCs. The chain is built from TRBV2 and TRBJ1-2, with D tentatively TRBD1 (5 bases). The receptor was isolated from a man aged 18 to 35 in good health. Some clones in this sample may be carry-over from other donors' samples. CDR3 residues: CASRGDANYGYTF. For the CDR3, the DNA is TGTGCCAGCAGAGGGGACGCTAACTATGGCTACACCTTC.